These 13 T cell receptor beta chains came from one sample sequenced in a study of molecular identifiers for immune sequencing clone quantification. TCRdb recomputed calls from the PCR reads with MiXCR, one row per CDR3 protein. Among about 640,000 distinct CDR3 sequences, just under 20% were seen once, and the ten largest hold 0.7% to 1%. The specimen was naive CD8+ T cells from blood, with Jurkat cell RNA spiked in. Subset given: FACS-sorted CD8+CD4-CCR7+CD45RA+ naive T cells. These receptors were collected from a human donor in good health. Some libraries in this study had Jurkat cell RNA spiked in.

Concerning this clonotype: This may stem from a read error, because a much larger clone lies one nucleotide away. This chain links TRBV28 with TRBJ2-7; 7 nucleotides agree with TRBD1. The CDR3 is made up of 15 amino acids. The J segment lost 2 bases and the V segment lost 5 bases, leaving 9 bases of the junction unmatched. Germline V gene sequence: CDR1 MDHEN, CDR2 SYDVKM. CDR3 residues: CASSPCDRAAYEQYF. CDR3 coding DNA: TGTGCCAGCAGTCCCTGCGACAGGGCAGCCTACGAGCAGTACTTC. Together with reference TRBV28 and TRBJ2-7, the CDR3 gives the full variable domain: DVKVTQSSRYLVKRTGEKVFLECVQDMDHENMFWYRQDPGLGLRLIYFSYDVKMKEKGDIPEGYSVSREKKERFSLILESASTNQTSMYLCASSPCDRAAYEQYFGPGTRLTVT.

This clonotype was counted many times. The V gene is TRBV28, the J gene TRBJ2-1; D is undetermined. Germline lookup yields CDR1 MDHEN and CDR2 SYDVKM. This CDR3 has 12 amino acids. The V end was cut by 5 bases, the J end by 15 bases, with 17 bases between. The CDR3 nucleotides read TGTGCCAGCAGTCCGCAAGGTTCCGATCTGTTCTTC. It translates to CASSPQGSDLFF.

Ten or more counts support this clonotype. CDR3 sequence reads: CASSYGTGGSEQYF. CDR3 coding DNA: TGTGCCAGCAGTTACGGGACAGGGGGTTCCGAGCAGTACTTC. The V gene is TRBV6-5, the J gene TRBJ2-7, with 11 nucleotides matching TRBD1. J lost 6 bases, V lost 2 bases, and 3 bases had no gene match. This CDR3 has 14 amino acids. CDR1 and CDR2 from the germline V gene are MNHEY and SVGAGI.

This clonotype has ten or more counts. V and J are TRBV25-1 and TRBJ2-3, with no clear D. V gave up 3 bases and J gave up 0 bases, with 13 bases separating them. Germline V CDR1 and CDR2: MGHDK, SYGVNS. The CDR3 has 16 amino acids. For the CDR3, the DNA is TGTGCCAGCAGTGACACATCCCACCCTAGCACAGATACGCAGTATTTT. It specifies CASSDTSHPSTDTQYF. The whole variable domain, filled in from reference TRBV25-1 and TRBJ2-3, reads EADIYQTPRYLVIGTGKKITLECSQTMGHDKMYWYQQDPGMELHLIHYSYGVNSTEKGDLSSESTVSRIRTEHFPLTLESARPSHTSQYLCASSDTSHPSTDTQYFGPGTRLTVL.

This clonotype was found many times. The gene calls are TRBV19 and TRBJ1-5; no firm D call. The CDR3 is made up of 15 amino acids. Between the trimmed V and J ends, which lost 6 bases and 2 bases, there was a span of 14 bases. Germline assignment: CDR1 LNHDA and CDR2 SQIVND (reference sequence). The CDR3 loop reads CASSMRDAGNQPQHF. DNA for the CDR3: TGTGCCAGTAGCATGCGGGATGCGGGCAATCAGCCCCAGCATTTT.

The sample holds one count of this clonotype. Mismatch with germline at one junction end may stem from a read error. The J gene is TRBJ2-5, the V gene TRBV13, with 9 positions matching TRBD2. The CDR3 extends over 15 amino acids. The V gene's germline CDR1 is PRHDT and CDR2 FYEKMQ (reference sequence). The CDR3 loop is CAGSRTSVGRETQYF. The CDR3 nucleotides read TGTGCCGGCAGCCGGACTAGCGTTGGTAGGGAGACCCAGTACTTC.

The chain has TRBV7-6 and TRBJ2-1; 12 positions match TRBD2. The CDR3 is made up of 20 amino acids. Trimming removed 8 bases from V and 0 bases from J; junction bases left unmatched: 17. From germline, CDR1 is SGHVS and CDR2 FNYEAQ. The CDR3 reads CASGGVGLAGGVGSYNEQFF. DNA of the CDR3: TGTGCCAGCGGAGGGGTCGGCCTAGCGGGAGGGGTGGGCTCCTACAATGAGCAGTTCTTC.

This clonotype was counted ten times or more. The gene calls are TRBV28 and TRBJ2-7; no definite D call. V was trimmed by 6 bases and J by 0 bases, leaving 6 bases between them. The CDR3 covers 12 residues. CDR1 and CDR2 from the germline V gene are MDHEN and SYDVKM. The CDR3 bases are TGTGCCAGCAGCCGGATCTCCTACGAGCAGTACTTC. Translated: CASSRISYEQYF.

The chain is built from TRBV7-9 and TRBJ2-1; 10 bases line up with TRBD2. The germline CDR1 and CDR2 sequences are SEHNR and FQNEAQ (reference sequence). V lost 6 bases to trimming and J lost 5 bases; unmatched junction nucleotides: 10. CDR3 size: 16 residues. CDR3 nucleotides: TGTGCCAGCAGTCCACCAAGCGGGGGGGCTCACAATGAGCAGTTCTTC. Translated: CASSPPSGGAHNEQFF. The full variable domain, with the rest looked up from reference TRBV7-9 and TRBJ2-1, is DTGVSQNPRHKITKRGQNVTFRCDPISEHNRLYWYRQTLGQGPEFLTYFQNEAQLEKSRLLSDRFSAERPKGSFSTLEIQRTEQGDSAMYLCASSPPSGGAHNEQFFGPGTRLTVL.

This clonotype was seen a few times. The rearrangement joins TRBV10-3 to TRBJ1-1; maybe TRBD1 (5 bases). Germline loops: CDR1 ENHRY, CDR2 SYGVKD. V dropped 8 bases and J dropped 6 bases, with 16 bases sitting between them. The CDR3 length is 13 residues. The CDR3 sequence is CAILGPGTSEAFF. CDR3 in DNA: TGTGCCATCCTGGGGCCGGGGACCTCTGAAGCTTTCTTT.

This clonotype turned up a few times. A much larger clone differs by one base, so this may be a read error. The CDR3 reads CASSWGLIRSKTDTQYF. The CDR3 bases are TGTGCCAGCAGTTGGGGACTAATTCGTTCTAAGACAGATACGCAGTATTTT. V usage is TRBV11-2 and J usage is TRBJ2-3; TRBD2 agrees at 7 bases. The V and J ends lost 6 bases and 3 bases, in that order; junction bases with no gene match: 15. Germline CDR1 is SGHAT and CDR2 is FQNNGV. The CDR3 consists of 17 residues. The whole variable domain, remainder taken from reference TRBV11-2 and TRBJ2-3, is EAGVAQSPRYKIIEKRQSVAFWCNPISGHATLYWYQQILGQGPKLLIQFQNNGVVDDSQLPKDRFSAERLKGVDSTLKIQPAKLEDSAVYLCASSWGLIRSKTDTQYFGPGTRLTVL.

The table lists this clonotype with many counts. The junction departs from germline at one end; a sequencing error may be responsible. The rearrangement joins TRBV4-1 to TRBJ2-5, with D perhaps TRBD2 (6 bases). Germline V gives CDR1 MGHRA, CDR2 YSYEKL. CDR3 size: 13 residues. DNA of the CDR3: TGCGCCAGCAGCCAAGATCCGGGGGACCCTATGAACTTC. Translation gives CASSQDPGDPMNF.

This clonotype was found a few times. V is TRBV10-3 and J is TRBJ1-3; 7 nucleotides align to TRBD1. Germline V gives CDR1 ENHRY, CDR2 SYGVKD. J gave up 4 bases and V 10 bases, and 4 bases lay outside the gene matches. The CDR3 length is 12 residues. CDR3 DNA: TGTGCCACCCAGGGGGACGGAAACACCATATATTTT. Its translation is CATQGDGNTIYF.